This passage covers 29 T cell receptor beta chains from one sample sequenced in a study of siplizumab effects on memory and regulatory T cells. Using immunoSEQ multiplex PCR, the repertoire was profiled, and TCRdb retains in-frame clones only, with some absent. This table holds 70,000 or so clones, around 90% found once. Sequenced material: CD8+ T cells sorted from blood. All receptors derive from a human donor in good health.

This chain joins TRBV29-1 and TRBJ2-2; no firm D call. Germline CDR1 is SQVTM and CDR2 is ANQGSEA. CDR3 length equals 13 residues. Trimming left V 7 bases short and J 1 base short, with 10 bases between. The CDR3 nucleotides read TGCAGCGCCGGTGGTGGGAACACCGGGGAGCTGTTTTTT. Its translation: CSAGGGNTGELFF.

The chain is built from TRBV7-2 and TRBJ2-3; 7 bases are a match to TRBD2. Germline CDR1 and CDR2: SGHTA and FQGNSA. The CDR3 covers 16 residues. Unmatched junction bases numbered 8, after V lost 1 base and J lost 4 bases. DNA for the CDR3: TGTGCCAGCAGCTTAGTGGCGGGGGTTTCGGCAGATACGCAGTATTTT. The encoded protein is CASSLVAGVSADTQYF.

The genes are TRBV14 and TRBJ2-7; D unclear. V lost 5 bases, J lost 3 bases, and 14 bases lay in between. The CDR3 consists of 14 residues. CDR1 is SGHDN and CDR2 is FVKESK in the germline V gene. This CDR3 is CASSSTPLGYEQYF. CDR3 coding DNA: TGTGCCAGCAGCTCCACCCCACTGGGCTACGAGCAGTACTTC.

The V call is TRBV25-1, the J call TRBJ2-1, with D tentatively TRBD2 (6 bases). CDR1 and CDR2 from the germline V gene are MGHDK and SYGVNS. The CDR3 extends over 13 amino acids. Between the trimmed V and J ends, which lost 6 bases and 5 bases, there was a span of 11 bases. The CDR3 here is CASRGGPHNEQFF. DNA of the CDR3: TGTGCCAGCAGAGGAGGGCCCCACAATGAGCAGTTCTTC.

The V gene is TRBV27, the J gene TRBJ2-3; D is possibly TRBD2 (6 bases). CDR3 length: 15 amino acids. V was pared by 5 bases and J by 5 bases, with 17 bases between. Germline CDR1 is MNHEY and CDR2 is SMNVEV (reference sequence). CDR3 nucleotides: TGTGCCAGCAGTGAGTTCCGGGGAGGCGGAGATACGCAGTATTTT. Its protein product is CASSEFRGGGDTQYF.

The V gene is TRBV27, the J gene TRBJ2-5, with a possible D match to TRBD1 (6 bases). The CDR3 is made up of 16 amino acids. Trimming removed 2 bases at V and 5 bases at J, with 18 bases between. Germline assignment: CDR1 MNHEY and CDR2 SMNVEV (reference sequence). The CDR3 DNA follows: TGTGCCAGCAGTTTAACACCGGGACACCTTTGGGAGACCCAGTACTTC. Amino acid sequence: CASSLTPGHLWETQYF.

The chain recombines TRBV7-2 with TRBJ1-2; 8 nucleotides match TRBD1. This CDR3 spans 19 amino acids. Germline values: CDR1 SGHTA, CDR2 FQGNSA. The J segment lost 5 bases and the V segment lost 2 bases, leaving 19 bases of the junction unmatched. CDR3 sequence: CASSLRGGTGPSNLYGYTF. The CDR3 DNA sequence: TGTGCCAGCAGCTTACGAGGGGGGACAGGTCCATCTAACCTGTATGGCTACACCTTC.

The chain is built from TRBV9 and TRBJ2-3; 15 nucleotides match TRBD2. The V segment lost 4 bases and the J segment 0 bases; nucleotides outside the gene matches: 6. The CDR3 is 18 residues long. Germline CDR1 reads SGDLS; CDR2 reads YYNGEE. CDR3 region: CASSPGTSGGTSTDTQYF. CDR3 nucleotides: TGTGCCAGCAGCCCTGGGACTAGCGGGGGGACTAGCACAGATACGCAGTATTTT.

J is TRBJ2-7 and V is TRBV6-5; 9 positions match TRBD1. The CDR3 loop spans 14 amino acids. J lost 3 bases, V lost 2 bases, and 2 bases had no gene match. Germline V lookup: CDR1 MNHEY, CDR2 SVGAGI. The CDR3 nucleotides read TGTGCCAGCAGTTACGGGACAGGGCACTACGAGCAGTACTTC. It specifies CASSYGTGHYEQYF.

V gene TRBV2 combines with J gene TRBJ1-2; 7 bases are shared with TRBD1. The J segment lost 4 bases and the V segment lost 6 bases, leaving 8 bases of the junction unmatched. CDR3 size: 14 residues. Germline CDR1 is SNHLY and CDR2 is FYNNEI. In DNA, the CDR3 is TGTGCCAGCAGACAGGGGATACCGGTCTATGGCTACACCTTC. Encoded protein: CASRQGIPVYGYTF.

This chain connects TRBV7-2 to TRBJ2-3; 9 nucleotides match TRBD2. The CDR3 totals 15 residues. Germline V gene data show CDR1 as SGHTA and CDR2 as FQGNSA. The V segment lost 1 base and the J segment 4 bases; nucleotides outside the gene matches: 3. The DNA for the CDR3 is TGTGCCAGCAGCTTAGTGGCGGGAGGGGCAGATACGCAGTATTTT. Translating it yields CASSLVAGGADTQYF.

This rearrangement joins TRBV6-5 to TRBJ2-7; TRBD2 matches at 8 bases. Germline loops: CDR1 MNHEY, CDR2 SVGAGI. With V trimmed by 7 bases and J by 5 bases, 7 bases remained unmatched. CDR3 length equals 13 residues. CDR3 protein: CASIPAGDNEQYF. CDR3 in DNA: TGTGCCAGCATTCCAGCGGGAGACAACGAGCAGTACTTC.

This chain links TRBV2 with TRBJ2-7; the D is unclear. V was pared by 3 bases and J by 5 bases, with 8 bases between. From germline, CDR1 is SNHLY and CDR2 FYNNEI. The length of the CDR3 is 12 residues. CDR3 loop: CASSEWQDEQYF. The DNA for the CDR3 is TGTGCCAGCAGTGAGTGGCAGGACGAGCAGTACTTC.

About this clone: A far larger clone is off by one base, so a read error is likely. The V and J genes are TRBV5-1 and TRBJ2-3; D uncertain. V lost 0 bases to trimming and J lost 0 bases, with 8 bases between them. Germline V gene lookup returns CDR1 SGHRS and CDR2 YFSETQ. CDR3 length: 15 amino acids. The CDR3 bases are TGCGCCAGCAGCTTGGTTCCTACTAGCACAGATACGCAGTATTTT. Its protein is CASSLVPTSTDTQYF.

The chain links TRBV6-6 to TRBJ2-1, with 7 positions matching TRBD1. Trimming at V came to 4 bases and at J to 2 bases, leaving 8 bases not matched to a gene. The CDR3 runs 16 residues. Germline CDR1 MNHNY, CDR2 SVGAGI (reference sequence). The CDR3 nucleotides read TGTGCCAGCAGTTCCTCGGCAGGGGGTCCCTACAATGAGCAGTTCTTC. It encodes CASSSSAGGPYNEQFF.

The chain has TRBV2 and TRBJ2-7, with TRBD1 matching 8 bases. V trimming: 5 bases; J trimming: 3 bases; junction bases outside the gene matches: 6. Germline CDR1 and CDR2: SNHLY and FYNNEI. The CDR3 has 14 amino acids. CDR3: CASSPSQGVYEQYF. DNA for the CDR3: TGTGCCAGCAGTCCGTCACAGGGGGTCTACGAGCAGTACTTC.

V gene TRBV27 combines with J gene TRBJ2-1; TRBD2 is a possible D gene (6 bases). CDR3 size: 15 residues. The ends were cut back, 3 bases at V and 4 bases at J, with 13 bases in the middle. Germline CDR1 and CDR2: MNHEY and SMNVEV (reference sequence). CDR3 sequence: CASSLFAGTYNEQFF. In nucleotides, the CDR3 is TGTGCCAGCAGTTTGTTTGCCGGGACTTACAATGAGCAGTTCTTC.

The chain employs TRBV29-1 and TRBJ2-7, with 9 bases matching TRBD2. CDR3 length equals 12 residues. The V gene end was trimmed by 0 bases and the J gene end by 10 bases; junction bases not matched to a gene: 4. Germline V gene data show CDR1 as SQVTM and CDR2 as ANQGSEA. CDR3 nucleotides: TGCAGCGTTGAAGATTTAGCGGGAGCCCAGTACTTC. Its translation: CSVEDLAGAQYF.

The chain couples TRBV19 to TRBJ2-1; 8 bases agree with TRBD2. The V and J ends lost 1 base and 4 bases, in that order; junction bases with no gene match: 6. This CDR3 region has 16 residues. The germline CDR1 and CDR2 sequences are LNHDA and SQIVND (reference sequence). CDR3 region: CASSIGLANRYNEQFF. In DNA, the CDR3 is TGTGCCAGTAGTATAGGACTAGCGAACAGATACAATGAGCAGTTCTTC.

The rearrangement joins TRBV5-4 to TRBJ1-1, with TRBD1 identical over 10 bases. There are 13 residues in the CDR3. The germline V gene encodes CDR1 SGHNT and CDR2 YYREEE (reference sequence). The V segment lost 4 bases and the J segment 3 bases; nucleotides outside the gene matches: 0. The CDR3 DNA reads TGTGCCAGCAGCGGGACAGGGGACACTGAAGCTTTCTTT. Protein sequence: CASSGTGDTEAFF. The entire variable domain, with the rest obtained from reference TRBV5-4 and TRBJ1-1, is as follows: ETGVTQSPTHLIKTRGQQVTLRCSSQSGHNTVSWYQQALGQGPQFIFQYYREEENGRGNFPPRFSGLQFPNYSSELNVNALELDDSALYLCASSGTGDTEAFFGQGTRLTVV.

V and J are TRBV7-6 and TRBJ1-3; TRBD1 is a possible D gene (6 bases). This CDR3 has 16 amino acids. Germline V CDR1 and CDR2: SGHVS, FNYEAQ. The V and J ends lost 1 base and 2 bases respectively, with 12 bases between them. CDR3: CASSLDPGATGNTIYF. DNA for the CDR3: TGTGCCAGCAGCTTAGATCCGGGGGCAACTGGAAACACCATATATTTT.

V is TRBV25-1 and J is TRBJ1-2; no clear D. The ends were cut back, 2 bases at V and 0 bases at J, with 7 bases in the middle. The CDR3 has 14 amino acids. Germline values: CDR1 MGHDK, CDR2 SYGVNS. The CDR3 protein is CASSEDLANYGYTF. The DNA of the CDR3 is TGTGCCAGCAGTGAAGATCTCGCTAACTATGGCTACACCTTC.

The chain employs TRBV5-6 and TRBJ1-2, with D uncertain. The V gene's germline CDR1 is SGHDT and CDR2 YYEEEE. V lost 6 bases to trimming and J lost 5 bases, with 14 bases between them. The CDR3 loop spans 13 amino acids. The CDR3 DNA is TGTGCCAGCACTAACGGGGAACAGTATGGCTACACCTTC. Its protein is CASTNGEQYGYTF.

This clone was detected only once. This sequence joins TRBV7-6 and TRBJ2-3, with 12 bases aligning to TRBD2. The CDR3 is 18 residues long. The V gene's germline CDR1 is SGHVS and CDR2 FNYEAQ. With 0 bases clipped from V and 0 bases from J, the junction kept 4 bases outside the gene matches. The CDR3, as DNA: TGTGCCAGCAGCTTAGCGGGGACTAGCGGGTTGAGCACAGATACGCAGTATTTT. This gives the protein CASSLAGTSGLSTDTQYF.

The CDR3 sequence is CASSSGLVYNEQFF. As DNA, the CDR3 is TGTGCCAGCAGCTCCGGACTCGTCTACAATGAGCAGTTCTTC. The chain has TRBV7-9 and TRBJ2-1; the D gene is possibly TRBD2 (5 bases). CDR3 length equals 14 residues. Trimming took 4 bases from V and 3 from J, leaving 10 bases between them. CDR1 SEHNR and CDR2 FQNEAQ come from the germline V gene (reference sequence).

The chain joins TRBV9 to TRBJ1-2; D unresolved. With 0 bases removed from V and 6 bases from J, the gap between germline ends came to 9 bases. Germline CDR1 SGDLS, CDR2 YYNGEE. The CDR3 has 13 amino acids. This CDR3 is CASSVDVGNGYTF. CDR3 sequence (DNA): TGTGCCAGCAGCGTAGATGTAGGGAATGGCTACACCTTC.

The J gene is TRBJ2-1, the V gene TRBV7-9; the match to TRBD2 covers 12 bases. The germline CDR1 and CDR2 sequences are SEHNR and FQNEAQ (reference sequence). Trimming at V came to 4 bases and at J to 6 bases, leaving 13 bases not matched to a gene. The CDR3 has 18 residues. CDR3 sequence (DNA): TGTGCCAGCAGCTCTGAGCCTTGGACTAGCGGGAACTCCAATGAGCAGTTCTTC. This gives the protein CASSSEPWTSGNSNEQFF.

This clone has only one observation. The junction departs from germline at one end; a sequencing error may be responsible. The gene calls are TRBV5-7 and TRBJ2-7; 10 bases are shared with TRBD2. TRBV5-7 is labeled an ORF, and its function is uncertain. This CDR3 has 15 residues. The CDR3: CASSFRTSGFYGQYF. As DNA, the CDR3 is TGTGCCAGCAGCTTTAGGACTAGCGGATTCTACGGGCAGTACTTC.

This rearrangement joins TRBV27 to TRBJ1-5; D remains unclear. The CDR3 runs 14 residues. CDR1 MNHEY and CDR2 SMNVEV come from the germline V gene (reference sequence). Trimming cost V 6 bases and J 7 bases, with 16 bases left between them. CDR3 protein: CASSRLSGEQPQHF. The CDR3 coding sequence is TGTGCCAGCAGCCGGCTTAGCGGGGAACAGCCCCAGCATTTT.